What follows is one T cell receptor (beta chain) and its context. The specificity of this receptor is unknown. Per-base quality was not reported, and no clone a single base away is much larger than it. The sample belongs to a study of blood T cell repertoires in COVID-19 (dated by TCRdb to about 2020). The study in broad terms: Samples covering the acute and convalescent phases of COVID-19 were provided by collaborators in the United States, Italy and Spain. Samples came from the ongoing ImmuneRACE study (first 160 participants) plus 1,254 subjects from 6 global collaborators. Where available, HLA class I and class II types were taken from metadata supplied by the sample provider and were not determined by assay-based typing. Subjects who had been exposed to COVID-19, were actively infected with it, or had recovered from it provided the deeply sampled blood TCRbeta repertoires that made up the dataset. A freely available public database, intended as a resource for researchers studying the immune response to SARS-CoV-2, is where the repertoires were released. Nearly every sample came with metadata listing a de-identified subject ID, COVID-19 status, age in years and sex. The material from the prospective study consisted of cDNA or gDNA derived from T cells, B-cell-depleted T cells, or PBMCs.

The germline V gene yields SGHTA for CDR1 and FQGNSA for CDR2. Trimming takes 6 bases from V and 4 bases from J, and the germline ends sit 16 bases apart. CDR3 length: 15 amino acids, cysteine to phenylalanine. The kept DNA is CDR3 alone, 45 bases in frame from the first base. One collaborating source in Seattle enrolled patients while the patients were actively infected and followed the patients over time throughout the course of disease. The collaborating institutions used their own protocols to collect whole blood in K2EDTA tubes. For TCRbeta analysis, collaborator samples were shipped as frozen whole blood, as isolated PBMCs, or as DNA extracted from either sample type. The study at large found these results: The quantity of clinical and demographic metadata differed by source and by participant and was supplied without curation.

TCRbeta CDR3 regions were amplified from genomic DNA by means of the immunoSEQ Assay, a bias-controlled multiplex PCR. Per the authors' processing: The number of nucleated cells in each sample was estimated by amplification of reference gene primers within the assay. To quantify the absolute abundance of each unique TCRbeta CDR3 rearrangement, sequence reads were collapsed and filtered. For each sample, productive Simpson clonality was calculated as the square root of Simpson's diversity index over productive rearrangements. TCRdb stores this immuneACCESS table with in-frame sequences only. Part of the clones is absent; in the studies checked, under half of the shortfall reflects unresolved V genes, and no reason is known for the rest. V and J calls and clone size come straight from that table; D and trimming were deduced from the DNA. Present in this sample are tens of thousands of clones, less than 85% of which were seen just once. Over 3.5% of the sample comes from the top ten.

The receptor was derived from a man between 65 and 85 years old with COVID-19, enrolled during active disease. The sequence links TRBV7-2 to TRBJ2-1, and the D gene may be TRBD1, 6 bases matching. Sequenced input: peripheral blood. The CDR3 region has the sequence CASRSGVGPYNEQFF. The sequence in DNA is TGTGCCAGCAGGTCAGGGGTCGGACCTTACAATGAGCAGTTCTTC. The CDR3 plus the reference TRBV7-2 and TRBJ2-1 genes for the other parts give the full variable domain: GAGVSQSPSNKVTEKGKDVELRCDPISGHTALYWYRQSLGQGLEFLIYFQGNSAPDKSGLPSDRFSAERTGGSVSTLTIQRTQQEDSAVYLCASRSGVGPYNEQFFGPGTRLTVL.